The clone carrying this T cell receptor beta chain has at least ten counts. Its antigen is not identified. Using RNA transcripts as the source, TCR beta CDR3 regions were amplified. HTBI primers were employed in a first-round RT-PCR of the TCR CDR3. MiXCR was run by TCRdb on the multiplex PCR reads, yielding one entry per CDR3 protein. The sample holds hundreds of thousands of distinct CDR3 sequences, 15% to 20% seen once. Each person with ophthalmopathy scored at least 3 on the Clinical Activity Score, reached NOSPECS grade 4 or higher, and had been ill under 3 months. Clinical symptoms, serum thyroxine, TRAb, thyroid ultrasound and orbital computed tomography informed diagnoses. The record originates from a study of T cells in Graves' hyperthyroidism and ophthalmopathy. Notes on the study in general: The majority of expanded thyroid clonotypes above 0.001 also appeared in blood. From stable hyperthyroidism, ophthalmopathy was set apart by a 13 V-J model.

The CDR3 loop spans 18 amino acids. Germline V lookup: CDR1 MNHNS, CDR2 SASEGT. With 2 bases removed from V and 2 bases from J, the gap between germline ends came to 22 bases. Sequences were obtained from blood. This sequence joins TRBV6-1 and TRBJ2-7; TRBD2 might be the D (6 bases). This clonotype was obtained from a woman aged 40 to 49 with Graves' ophthalmopathy. The CDR3 sequence: CASSELGSGPATAYEQYF. CDR3 nucleotide sequence: TGTGCCAGCAGTGAACTGGGTAGCGGCCCAGCGACAGCCTACGAGCAGTACTTC.